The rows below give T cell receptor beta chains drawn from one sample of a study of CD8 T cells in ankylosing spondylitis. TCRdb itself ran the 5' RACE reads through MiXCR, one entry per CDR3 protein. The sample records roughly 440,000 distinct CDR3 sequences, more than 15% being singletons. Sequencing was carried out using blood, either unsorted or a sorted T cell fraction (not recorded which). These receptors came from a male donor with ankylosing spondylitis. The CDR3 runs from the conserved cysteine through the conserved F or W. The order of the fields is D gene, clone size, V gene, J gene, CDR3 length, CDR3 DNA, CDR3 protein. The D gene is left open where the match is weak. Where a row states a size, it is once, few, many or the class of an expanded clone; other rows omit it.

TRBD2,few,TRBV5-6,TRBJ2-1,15,TGTGCCAGCAGCTCCGCGGGACTAGCGTACAATGAGCAGTTCTTC,CASSSAGLAYNEQFF
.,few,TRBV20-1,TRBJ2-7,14,TGCAGTGCTCCCCCGGAGGGAAAAAACTACGAGCAGTACTTC,CSAPPEGKNYEQYF
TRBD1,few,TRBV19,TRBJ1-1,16,TGTGCCAGTAGTATAGATTACAGGGGCCCGAACACTGAAGCTTTCTTT,CASSIDYRGPNTEAFF
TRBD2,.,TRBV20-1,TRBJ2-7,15,TGCAGTTCCACGGGACTAGCGGGAGCTATATACGAGCAGTACTTC,CSSTGLAGAIYEQYF
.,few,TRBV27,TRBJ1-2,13,TGTGCCAGCAGTCGTCAGGGGATCTATGGCTACACCTTC,CASSRQGIYGYTF
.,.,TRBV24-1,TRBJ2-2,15,TGTGCCACCAGTGAAACGGGAAGGAACACCGGGGAGCTGTTTTTT,CATSETGRNTGELFF
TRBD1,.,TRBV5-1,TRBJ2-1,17,TGCGCCAGCAGCTTGGCTAGGGGACAGGGGAACCCCAATGAGCAGTTCTTC,CASSLARGQGNPNEQFF
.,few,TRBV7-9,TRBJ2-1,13,TGTGCCAGCAGCCAGACTACCACCAATGAGCAGTTCTTC,CASSQTTTNEQFF
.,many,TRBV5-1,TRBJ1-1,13,TGCGCCAGCAGCTTGGGCGGGGATCCGGAAGCTTTCTTT,CASSLGGDPEAFF
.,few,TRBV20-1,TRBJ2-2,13,TGCAGTGCCGGACACGATTACACCGGGGAGCTGTTTTTT,CSAGHDYTGELFF
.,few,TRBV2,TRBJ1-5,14,TGTGCCAGCAGTGAGACGACAGCCAGTCAGCCCCAGCATTTT,CASSETTASQPQHF
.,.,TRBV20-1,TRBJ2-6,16,TGCAGTGCCCCCGACAGTTACAACTCTGGGGCCAACGTCCTGACTTTC,CSAPDSYNSGANVLTF
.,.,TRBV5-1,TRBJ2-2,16,TGCGCCAGCAGCTTGCCCGGGGGCGCGAACACCGGGGAGCTGTTTTTT,CASSLPGGANTGELFF
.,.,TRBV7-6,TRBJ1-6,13,TGTGCCGGCAGCTCACAGGCAAATTCACCCCTCCACTTT,CAGSSQANSPLHF
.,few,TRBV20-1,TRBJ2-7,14,TGCAGTGCCGGCCTGGGGCTAGCTAGTTTCGAGCAGTACTTC,CSAGLGLASFEQYF
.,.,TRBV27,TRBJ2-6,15,TGTGCCAGCGCCCCTTTGGGCTCTGGGGCCAACGTCCTGACTTTC,CASAPLGSGANVLTF
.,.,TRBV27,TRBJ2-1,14,TGTGCCAGCAGTTTAAACGGTGGGGGTGGTGAGCAGTTCTTC,CASSLNGGGGEQFF
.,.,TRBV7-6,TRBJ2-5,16,TGTGCCAGCAGTTTGGGTGGATGGACCCGCGCCGAGACCCAGTACTTC,CASSLGGWTRAETQYF
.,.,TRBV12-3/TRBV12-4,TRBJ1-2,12,TGTGCCAGCCTCGGACAGTTGTATGGCTACACCTTC,CASLGQLYGYTF
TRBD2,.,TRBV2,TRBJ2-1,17,TGTGCCAGCAGCCTCGGCAGGTCTGCGGGAGGGAACAATGAGCAGTTCTTC,CASSLGRSAGGNNEQFF
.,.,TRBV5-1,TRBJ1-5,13,TGCGCCAGCAGCTTGAGACAGCATCAGCCCCAGCATTTT,CASSLRQHQPQHF
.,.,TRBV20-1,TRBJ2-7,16,TGCAGTGCTATCATTCCAGGACAGAGGCGTCCTTACGAGCAGTACTTC,CSAIIPGQRRPYEQYF
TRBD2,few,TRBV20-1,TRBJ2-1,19,TGCAGTGCTAGGAGCACTCCGGGACTAGCGGTCAACTCCTACAATGAGCAGTTCTTC,CSARSTPGLAVNSYNEQFF
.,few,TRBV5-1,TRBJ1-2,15,TGCGCCAGCAGATTTGGCGGGCAGGGCAACTATGGCTACACCTTC,CASRFGGQGNYGYTF
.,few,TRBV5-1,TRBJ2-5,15,TGCGCCAGCAGCTTGGCTCCGGGACCAAAAGAGACCCAGTACTTC,CASSLAPGPKETQYF
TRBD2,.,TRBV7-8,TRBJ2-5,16,TGTGCCAGCAGCCGCCCAGCGGGAGCACCCGAAGAGACCCAGTACTTC,CASSRPAGAPEETQYF